This is a list of T cell receptor beta chains from one sample in a study of cytomegalovirus exposure and HLA in healthy donors. TCRdb keeps only in-frame clones here, not all; method: immunoSEQ multiplex PCR. The table records roughly 190,000 clones, 80% to 85% of them present only once. Sequenced material: PBMCs. The receptor set was obtained from a woman in her thirties or forties in good health and CMV-seronegative. Each CDR3 is given with its conserved first and last residue. Each record gives: clone size, J gene, D gene, V gene, CDR3 protein, CDR3 DNA. D genes are given only for firm matches. The size entry is marked missing in some rows and otherwise reads once, few, many or a size class.

-	TRBJ2-1	TRBD2	TRBV7-8	CASSPGRGPYNEQFF	TGTGCCAGCAGCCCGGGGAGGGGACCCTACAATGAGCAGTTCTTC
-	TRBJ2-3	TRBD2	TRBV19	CASKASGTDTQYF	TGTGCCAGTAAGGCTAGCGGAACAGATACGCAGTATTTT
-	TRBJ1-4	TRBD1	TRBV18	CASSRDGTELFF	TGTGCCAGCTCACGAGACGGGACAGAGCTGTTTTTT
-	TRBJ2-3	-	TRBV7-6	CASSLTATAGTDTQYF	TGTGCCAGCAGCTTAACGGCTACAGCTGGCACAGATACGCAGTATTTT
once	TRBJ2-3	TRBD1	TRBV29-1	CSVKAGTGGDTQYF	TGCAGCGTAAAAGCCGGGACAGGGGGAGATACGCAGTATTTT
-	TRBJ2-1	-	TRBV27	CASSLFTGEQFF	TGTGCCAGCAGTTTATTCACGGGTGAGCAGTTCTTC
-	TRBJ1-3	-	TRBV9	CASSDRQFSSGNTIYF	TGTGCCAGCAGCGACAGACAGTTCAGCTCTGGAAACACCATATATTTT
-	TRBJ1-2	TRBD1	TRBV9	CASSPTNDRVHGYTF	TGTGCCAGCAGCCCTACTAACGACAGGGTTCATGGCTACACCTTC
-	TRBJ1-3	TRBD1	TRBV6-5	CASSVDREHGNTIYF	TGTGCCAGCAGTGTAGACAGGGAGCATGGAAACACCATATATTTT
-	TRBJ2-3	-	TRBV5-1	CASSWSLRAGSGSTDTQYF	TGCGCCAGCAGCTGGTCGCTTCGAGCGGGTAGCGGTAGCACAGATACGCAGTATTTT
-	TRBJ1-1	-	TRBV7-9	CSSSPHLEAFF	TGTTCCAGCAGCCCACACCTTGAAGCTTTCTTT
few	TRBJ1-3	TRBD1	TRBV7-2	CASSPLIQGGSGNTIYF	TGTGCCAGCAGCCCCTTGATTCAGGGGGGCTCTGGAAACACCATATATTTT
-	TRBJ2-7	TRBD2	TRBV29-1	CSVRKRAGMLPTHYEQYF	TGCAGCGTCCGTAAAAGAGCGGGAATGCTACCTACTCACTACGAGCAGTACTTC
-	TRBJ1-5	TRBD1	TRBV19	CASSTGQGAHHQPQHF	TGTGCCAGTAGTACCGGACAGGGGGCGCACCATCAGCCCCAGCATTTT